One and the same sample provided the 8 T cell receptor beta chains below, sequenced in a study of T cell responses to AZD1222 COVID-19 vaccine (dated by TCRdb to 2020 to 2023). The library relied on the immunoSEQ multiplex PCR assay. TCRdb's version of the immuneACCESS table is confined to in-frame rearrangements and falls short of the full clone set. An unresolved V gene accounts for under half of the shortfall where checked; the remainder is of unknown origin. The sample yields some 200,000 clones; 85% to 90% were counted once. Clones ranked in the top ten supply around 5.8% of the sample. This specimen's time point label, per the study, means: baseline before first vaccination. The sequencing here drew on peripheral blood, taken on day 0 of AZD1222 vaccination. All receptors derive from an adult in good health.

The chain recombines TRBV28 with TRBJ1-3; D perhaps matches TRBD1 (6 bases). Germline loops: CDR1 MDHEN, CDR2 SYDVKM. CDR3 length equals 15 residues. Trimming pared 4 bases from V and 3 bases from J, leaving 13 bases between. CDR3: CASSSQGTGGNTIYF. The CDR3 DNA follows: TGTGCCAGCAGTTCACAGGGAACCGGTGGAAACACCATATATTTT.

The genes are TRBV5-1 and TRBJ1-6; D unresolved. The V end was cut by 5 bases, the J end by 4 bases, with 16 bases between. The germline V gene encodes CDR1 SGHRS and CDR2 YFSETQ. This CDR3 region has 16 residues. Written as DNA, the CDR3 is TGCGCCAGCAGTCCGGGTCCTGCGGGGTATAATTCACCCCTCCACTTT. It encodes CASSPGPAGYNSPLHF.

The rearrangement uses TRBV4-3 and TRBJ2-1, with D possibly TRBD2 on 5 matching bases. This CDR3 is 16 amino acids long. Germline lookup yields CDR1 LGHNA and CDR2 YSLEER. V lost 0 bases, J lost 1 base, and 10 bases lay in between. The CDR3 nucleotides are TGCGCCAGCAGCCAAGATCGCGGGTTTTCCTACAATGAGCAGTTCTTC. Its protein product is CASSQDRGFSYNEQFF.

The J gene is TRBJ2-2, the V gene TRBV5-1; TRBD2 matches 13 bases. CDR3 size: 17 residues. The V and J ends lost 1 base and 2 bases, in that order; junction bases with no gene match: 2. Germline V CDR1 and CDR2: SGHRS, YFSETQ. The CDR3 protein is CASSLLGLAGNTGELFF. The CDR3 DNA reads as TGCGCCAGCAGCTTGCTGGGACTAGCGGGAAACACCGGGGAGCTGTTTTTT. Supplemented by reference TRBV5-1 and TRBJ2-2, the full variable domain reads KAGVTQTPRYLIKTRGQQVTLSCSPISGHRSVSWYQQTPGQGLQFLFEYFSETQRNKGNFPGRFSGRQFSNSRSEMNVSTLELGDSALYLCASSLLGLAGNTGELFFGEGSRLTVL.

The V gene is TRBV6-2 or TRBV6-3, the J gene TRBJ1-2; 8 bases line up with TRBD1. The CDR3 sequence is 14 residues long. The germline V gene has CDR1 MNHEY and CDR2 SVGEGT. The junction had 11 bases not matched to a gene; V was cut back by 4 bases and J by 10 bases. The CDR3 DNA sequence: TGTGCCAGCAGTTTTATCAGGACAGGGTCGGACTACACCTTC. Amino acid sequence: CASSFIRTGSDYTF.

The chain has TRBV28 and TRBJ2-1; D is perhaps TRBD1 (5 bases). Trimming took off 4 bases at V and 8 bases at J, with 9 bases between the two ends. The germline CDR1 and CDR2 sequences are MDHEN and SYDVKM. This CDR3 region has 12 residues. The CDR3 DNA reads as TGTGCCAGCAGTTCTAAGGGGCATGAGCAGTTCTTC. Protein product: CASSSKGHEQFF.

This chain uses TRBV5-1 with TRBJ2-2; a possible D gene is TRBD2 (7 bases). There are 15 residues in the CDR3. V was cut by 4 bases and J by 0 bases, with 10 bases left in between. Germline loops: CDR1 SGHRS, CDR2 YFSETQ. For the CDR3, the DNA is TGCGCCAGCAGCGGGGGGGCAGCGAACACCGGGGAGCTGTTTTTT. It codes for CASSGGAANTGELFF.

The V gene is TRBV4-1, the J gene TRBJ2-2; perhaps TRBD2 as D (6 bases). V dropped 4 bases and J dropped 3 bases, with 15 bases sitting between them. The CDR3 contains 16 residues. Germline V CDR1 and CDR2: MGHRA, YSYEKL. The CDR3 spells CASSRDSLLDTGELFF. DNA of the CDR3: TGCGCCAGCAGCCGGGACTCCTTACTAGACACCGGGGAGCTGTTTTTT.